Below are 8 T cell receptor beta chains sequenced from a single sample in a study of OX40 agonist ivuxolimab in advanced cancers. The method was immunoSEQ multiplex PCR; TCRdb's version includes in-frame clones alone and lacks a portion of them. The sample records 70,000 to 80,000 clones, more than 85% being singletons. Material: CD4+ or CD8+ T cells sorted from blood, obtained in a trial of the OX40 agonist ivuxolimab. The source is an adult with an advanced solid tumor such as melanoma, head and neck, liver or kidney cancer.

This clone is a singleton in its sample. This chain links TRBV4-3 with TRBJ1-1, with 7 nucleotides matching TRBD1. The CDR3 loop spans 17 amino acids. Germline CDR1 LGHNA, CDR2 YSLEER. V lost 0 bases and J lost 7; bases outside the gene matches: 14. CDR3 region: CASSQERAGDRKIEAFF. Here the CDR3 DNA reads TGCGCCAGCAGCCAAGAAAGAGCGGGGGACAGAAAAATTGAAGCTTTCTTT.

The V call is TRBV5-4, the J call TRBJ2-2; 10 bases are shared with TRBD1. The germline V gene encodes CDR1 SGHNT and CDR2 YYREEE (reference sequence). With 3 bases clipped from V and 4 bases from J, the junction kept 6 bases outside the gene matches. The CDR3 length is 16 residues. CDR3 protein: CASSWGTGAGTGELFF. CDR3 in DNA: TGTGCCAGCAGCTGGGGGACAGGGGCGGGCACCGGGGAGCTGTTTTTT.

This chain links TRBV12-2 with TRBJ1-4. TRBV12-2 counts as a pseudogene. The CDR3 is made up of 17 amino acids. CDR3 loop: CASRLVGVLATNEKLFF. CDR3 coding DNA: TGTGCAAGTCGCTTAGTGGGGGTCTTGGCAACTAATGAAAAACTGTTTTTT.

The chain links TRBV6-5 to TRBJ1-1, with 9 bases that match TRBD1. Per germline, CDR1 MNHEY and CDR2 SVGAGI. The junction had 12 bases not matched to a gene; V was cut back by 6 bases and J by 7 bases. The CDR3 spans 15 residues. The CDR3 reads CASSRDRAGVDEAFF. The DNA of the CDR3 is TGTGCCAGCAGCCGGGACAGGGCGGGAGTTGATGAAGCTTTCTTT.

J is TRBJ2-5 and V is TRBV6-5; tentative D call: TRBD2 (6 bases). Germline CDR1 is MNHEY and CDR2 is SVGAGI. There are 15 residues in the CDR3. V lost 1 base and J 2 bases, leaving 11 bases between the germline ends. CDR3 protein: CASSYWRGGQETQYF. In nucleotides, the CDR3 is TGTGCCAGCAGTTACTGGAGGGGCGGTCAAGAGACCCAGTACTTC.

The chain combines TRBV10-2 with TRBJ1-1; 9 bases are shared with TRBD1. This CDR3 contains 15 residues. J was trimmed by 3 bases and V by 6 bases; bases with no gene match: 8. Looked up from germline, CDR1 is WSHSY and CDR2 is SAAADI. The CDR3 spells CASRTGGVGDTEAFF. DNA for the CDR3: TGCGCCAGCAGAACAGGGGGCGTTGGGGACACTGAAGCTTTCTTT.

The chain is built from TRBV7-8 and TRBJ1-6; no firm D call. Trimming stripped 5 bases from V and 4 bases from J, with 9 bases between. This CDR3 spans 14 amino acids. CDR1 is SGHVS, CDR2 FQNEAQ, per germline. In nucleotides, the CDR3 is TGTGCCAGCAGCCCGGGAGAATATAATTCACCCCTCCACTTT. The encoded protein is CASSPGEYNSPLHF.

The chain uses TRBV27 and TRBJ2-7; TRBD1 matches at 9 bases. Germline-derived CDR1 and CDR2 are MNHEY and SMNVEV (reference sequence). The CDR3 consists of 18 residues. The J segment lost 6 bases and the V segment lost 7 bases, leaving 22 bases of the junction unmatched. CDR3 coding DNA: TGTGCCAGCACCTCCCAGAAGGGGGACAGGGTGAATCCGACCGAGCAGTACTTC. This gives the protein CASTSQKGDRVNPTEQYF.